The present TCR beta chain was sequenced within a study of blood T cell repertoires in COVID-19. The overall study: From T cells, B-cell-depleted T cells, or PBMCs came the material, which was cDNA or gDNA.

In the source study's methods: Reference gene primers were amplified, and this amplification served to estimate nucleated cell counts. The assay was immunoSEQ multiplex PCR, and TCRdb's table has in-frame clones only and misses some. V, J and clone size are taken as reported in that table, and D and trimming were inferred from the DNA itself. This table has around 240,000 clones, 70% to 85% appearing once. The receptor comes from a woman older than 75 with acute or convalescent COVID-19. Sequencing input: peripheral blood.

The CDR3 is CASSLTGYGGANVLTF. DNA of the CDR3: TGTGCCAGCAGCCTAACAGGGTATGGTGGGGCCAACGTCCTGACTTTC. V gene TRBV7-8 combines with J gene TRBJ2-6; possibly TRBD1 for D (6 bases). Germline V gene sequence: CDR1 SGHVS, CDR2 FQNEAQ. V lost 5 bases, J lost 3 bases, and 14 bases lay in between. This CDR3 comprises 16 residues.